This T cell receptor beta chain comes out of a study of long-term antiretroviral therapy in people with HIV. Whole-study results and caveats: HIV repertoires spanned narrower CDR3 length ranges than controls.

Comments on this clone: The antigen is unknown.

The libraries were made with immunoSEQ v3.0 at survey level. Only in-frame clones appear in the TCRdb table, and some are missing; sequencing was by immunoSEQ multiplex PCR. The table shows about 13,000 clones, with about 80% occurring only once. Trimming removed 7 bases from V and 7 bases from J; junction bases left unmatched: 7. The CDR3 runs to 13 residues. From germline, CDR1 is SQVTM and CDR2 ANQGSEA. This sequence was found in a middle-aged man with HIV. The chain has TRBV29-1 and TRBJ1-2, with 12 bases fitting TRBD1. The source was unsorted PBMCs, collected 3.2 years before starting antiretroviral therapy. In nucleotides, the CDR3 is TGCAGCGCTCCGGGACAGGGGGCTGGTGGCTACACCTTC. It translates to CSAPGQGAGGYTF.